The clone carrying this TCR beta chain is a singleton in its sample. This record belongs to a study of blood T cell repertoires in COVID-19. In the study overall: Samples taken during acute and convalescent COVID-19 were collected in the United States, Italy and Spain. Nucleic acid was either cDNA or gDNA, and it came from T cells, B-cell-depleted T cells, or PBMCs.

Original data processing: Estimated nucleated cell counts came from reference gene primer amplification. Produced via immunoSEQ multiplex PCR; TCRdb's table is partial and in-frame only. The D gene and trimming were derived from the DNA, and the V and J assignments and clone size from that table. The sample lists about 100,000 clones, 84% occurring once. CDR3 length: 12 amino acids. The junction had 10 bases not matched to a gene; V was cut back by 4 bases and J by 16 bases. Germline V gene lookup returns CDR1 SGHDN and CDR2 FVKESK. This TCR was recovered from a man aged 40-50 years with active or convalescent COVID-19. The sequenced sample consisted of peripheral blood. This chain connects TRBV14 to TRBJ1-3, with 7 bases identical to TRBD1. In DNA form, the CDR3 reads TGTGCCAGCAGCCTATCAGGGACAGTTGCCTATTTT. Its translation is CASSLSGTVAYF.